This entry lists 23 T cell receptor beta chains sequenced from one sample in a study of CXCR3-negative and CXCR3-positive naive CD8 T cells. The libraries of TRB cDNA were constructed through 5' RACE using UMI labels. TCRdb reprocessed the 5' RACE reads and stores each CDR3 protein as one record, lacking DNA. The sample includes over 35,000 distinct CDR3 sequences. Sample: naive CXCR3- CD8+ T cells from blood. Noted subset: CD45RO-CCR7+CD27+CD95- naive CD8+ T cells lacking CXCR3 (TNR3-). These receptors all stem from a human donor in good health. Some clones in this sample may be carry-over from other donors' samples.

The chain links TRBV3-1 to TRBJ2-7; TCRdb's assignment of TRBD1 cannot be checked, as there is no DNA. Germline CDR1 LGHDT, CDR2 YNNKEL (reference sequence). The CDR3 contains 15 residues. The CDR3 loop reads CASSQGAKGYYEQYF.

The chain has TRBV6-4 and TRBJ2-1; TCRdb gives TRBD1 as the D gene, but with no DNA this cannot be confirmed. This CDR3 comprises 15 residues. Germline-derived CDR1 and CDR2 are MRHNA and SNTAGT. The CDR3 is CASSDGDSSYNEQFF.

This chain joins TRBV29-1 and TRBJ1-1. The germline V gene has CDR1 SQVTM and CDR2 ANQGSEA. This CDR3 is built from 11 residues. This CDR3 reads CSVGQDTEAFF.

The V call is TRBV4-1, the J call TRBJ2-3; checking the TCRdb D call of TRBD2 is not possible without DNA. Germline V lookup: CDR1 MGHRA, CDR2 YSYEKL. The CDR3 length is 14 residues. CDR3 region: CASSKGPPGDTQYF.

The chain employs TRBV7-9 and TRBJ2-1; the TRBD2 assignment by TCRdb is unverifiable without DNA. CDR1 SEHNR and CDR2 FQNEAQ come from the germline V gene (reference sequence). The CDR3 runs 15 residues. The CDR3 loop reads CASSPLGLAGDEQFF.

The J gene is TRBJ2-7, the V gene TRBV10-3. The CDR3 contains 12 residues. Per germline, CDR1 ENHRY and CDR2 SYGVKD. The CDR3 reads CAISDGTYEQYF.

The CDR3 loop is CASSQGLSLNEQFF. The chain is built from TRBV4-1 and TRBJ2-1. The CDR3 sequence is 14 residues long. From germline, CDR1 is MGHRA and CDR2 YSYEKL.

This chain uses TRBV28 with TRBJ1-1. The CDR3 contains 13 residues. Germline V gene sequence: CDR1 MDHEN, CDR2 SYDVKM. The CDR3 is CASSEDGDTEAFF.

CDR3 amino acids: CSVSWESETQYF. The V gene is TRBV29-1, the J gene TRBJ2-5. This CDR3 is 12 amino acids long. Germline CDR1 and CDR2: SQVTM and ANQGSEA.

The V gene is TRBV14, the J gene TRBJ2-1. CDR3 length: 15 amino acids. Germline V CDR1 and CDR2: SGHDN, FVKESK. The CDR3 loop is CASSRVLGSYNEQFF.

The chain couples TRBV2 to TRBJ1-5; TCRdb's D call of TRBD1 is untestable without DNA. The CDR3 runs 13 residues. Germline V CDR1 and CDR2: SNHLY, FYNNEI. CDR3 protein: CASKGDSNQPQHF.

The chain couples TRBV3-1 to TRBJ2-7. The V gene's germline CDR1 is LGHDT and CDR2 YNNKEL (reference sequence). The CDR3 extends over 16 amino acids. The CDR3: CASSLGRRVGSEEQYF.

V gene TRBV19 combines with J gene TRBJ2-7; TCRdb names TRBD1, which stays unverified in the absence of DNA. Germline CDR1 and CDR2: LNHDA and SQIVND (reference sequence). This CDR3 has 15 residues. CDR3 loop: CASSIARDSLYEQYF.

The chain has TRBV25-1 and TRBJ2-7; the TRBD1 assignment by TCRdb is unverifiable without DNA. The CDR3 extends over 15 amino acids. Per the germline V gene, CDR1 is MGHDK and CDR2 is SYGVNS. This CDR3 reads CASSEYFQGNDEQYF.

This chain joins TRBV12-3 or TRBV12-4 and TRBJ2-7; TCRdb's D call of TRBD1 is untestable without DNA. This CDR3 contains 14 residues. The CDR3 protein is CASSPTRVSYEQYF.

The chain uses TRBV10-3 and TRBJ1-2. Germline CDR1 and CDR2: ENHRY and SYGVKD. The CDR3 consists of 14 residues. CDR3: CAISESRGNYGYTF.

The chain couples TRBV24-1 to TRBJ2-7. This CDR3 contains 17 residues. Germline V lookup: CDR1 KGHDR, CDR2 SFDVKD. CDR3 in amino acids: CATSDLQWRWVSYEQYF.

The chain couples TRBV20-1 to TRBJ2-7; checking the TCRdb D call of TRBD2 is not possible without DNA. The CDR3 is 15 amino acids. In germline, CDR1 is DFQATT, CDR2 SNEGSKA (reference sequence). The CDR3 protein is CSARGLTLHSYEQYF.

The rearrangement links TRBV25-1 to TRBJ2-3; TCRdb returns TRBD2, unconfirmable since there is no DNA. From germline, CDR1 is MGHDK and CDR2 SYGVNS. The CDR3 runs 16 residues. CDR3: CASSPILGSAEDTQYF.

The CDR3 reads CASSAHVLADNEQFF. The chain links TRBV5-1 to TRBJ2-1; the TCRdb D gene call, TRBD2, has no DNA to confirm it. CDR1 is SGHRS and CDR2 is YFSETQ in the germline V gene. This CDR3 contains 15 residues.

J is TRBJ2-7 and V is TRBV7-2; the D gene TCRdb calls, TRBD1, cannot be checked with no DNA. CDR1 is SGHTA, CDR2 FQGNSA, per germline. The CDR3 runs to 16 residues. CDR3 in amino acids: CASSLATGQPLYEQYF.

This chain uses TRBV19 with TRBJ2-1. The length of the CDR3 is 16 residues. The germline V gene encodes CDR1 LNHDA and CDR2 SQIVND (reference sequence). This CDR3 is CASSIDQGGSYNEQFF. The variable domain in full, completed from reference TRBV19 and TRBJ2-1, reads DGGITQSPKYLFRKEGQNVTLSCEQNLNHDAMYWYRQDPGQGLRLIYYSQIVNDFQKGDIAEGYSVSREKKESFPLTVTSAQKNPTAFYLCASSIDQGGSYNEQFFGPGTRLTVL.

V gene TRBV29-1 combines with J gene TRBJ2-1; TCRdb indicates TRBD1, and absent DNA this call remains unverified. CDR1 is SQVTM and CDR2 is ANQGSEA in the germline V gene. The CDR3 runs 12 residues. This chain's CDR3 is CSVWTATREQFF.